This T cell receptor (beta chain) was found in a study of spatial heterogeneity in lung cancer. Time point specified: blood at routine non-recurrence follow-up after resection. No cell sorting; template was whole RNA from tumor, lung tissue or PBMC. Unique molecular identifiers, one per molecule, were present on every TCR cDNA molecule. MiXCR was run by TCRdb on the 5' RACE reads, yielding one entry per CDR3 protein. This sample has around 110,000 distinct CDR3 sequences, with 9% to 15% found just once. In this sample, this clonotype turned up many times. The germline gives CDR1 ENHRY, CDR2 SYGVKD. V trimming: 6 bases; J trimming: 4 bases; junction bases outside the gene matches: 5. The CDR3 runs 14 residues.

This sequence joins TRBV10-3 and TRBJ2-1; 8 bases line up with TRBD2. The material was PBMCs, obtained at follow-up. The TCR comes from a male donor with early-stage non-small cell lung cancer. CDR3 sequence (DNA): TGTGCCATCAGCGGGGGGGCCGGTTACAATGAGCAGTTCTTC. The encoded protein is CAISGGAGYNEQFF.